Each of the 29 T cell receptor beta chains below was sequenced from the same sample in a study of T-cell reconstitution after alpha-beta-depleted transplantation in children (dated by TCRdb to 2016 to 2018). Libraries were built with PCR. TCRdb names Illumina HiSeq 2500 as the instrument used. TCR libraries were prepared with molecular barcoding, using unique molecular identifiers to normalize TCRbeta repertoire quantification. TCRdb reworked the public reads: Q25 trimming with fastp, MiXCR clone assembly, productive beta chains retained. Rows are combined by CDR3 protein, so each entry shows the most common genes and DNA. For this sample the table gives about half a million distinct CDR3 sequences, of which around 13% were detected only once. Jointly, the top ten make up roughly 5.4% of the sample. The material was PBMCs from the stem cell graft donor, obtained from the stem cell graft. These receptors originate from a human donor who donated a stem cell graft to a child with combined immunodeficiency.

This clonotype was seen more than once but under ten times. The V gene is TRBV24-1, the J gene TRBJ2-5; 12 bases are shared with TRBD2. Germline-derived CDR1 and CDR2 are KGHDR and SFDVKD. Trimming removed 5 bases from V and 0 bases from J; junction bases left unmatched: 9. The CDR3 runs to 18 residues. CDR3 in DNA: TGTGCCACCAGTGGTGAATCGGCTAGCGGGAGGGACCAAGAGACCCAGTACTTC. It yields the protein CATSGESASGRDQETQYF.

The J gene is TRBJ1-1, the V gene TRBV9; perhaps TRBD1 as D (6 bases). The CDR3 extends over 18 amino acids. The germline V gene encodes CDR1 SGDLS and CDR2 YYNGEE. The V end was cut by 4 bases, the J end by 6 bases, with 28 bases between. CDR3 DNA sequence: TGTGCCAGCAGCCCGACTCCTAAGGGGGGTCTCATGTCCTCTGAAGCTTTCTTT. Its translation: CASSPTPKGGLMSSEAFF.

This sequence joins TRBV10-3 and TRBJ2-5, with 7 positions matching TRBD2. Germline loops: CDR1 ENHRY, CDR2 SYGVKD. The CDR3 covers 15 residues. The J segment lost 2 bases and the V segment lost 3 bases, leaving 6 bases of the junction unmatched. CDR3 region: CAISDGGGGQETQYF. The DNA of the CDR3 is TGTGCCATCAGTGATGGCGGGGGTGGTCAAGAGACCCAGTACTTC.

Only a few counts were recorded for this clonotype. The J gene is TRBJ2-5, the V gene TRBV18; D unclear. This CDR3 contains 13 residues. V lost 2 bases, J lost 5 bases, and 9 bases lay in between. Germline V CDR1 and CDR2: KGHSH, LQKENI. The chain's CDR3 is CASSPGVRETQYF. CDR3 sequence (DNA): TGTGCCAGCTCACCAGGGGTCCGGGAGACCCAGTACTTC.

For this clonotype: The junction departs from germline at one end; a sequencing error may be responsible. The chain links TRBV5-1 to TRBJ2-4; unclear D gene. The germline gives CDR1 SGHRS, CDR2 YFSETQ. This CDR3 spans 14 amino acids. The CDR3 loop reads CASSFRLGGNIQYF. CDR3 nucleotide sequence: TGTGCCAGCAGCTTCCGACTGGGCGGAAACATTCAGTACTTC.

The gene calls are TRBV21-1 and TRBJ2-3; the table's TRBD1 call for D was not verified on the DNA. TRBV21-1 is listed as a pseudogene. The CDR3 is made up of 16 amino acids. CDR3 residues: CASSTPWRNFTDTQYF. CDR3 DNA: TGTGCCAGCAGCACCCCCTGGCGGAACTTCACAGATACGCAGTATTTT.

J is TRBJ2-3 and V is TRBV13; 9 bases are shared with TRBD2. The ends lost 3 bases at V and 3 bases at J; junction bases unmatched: 4. The CDR3 runs to 15 residues. CDR1 is PRHDT and CDR2 is FYEKMQ in the germline V gene (reference sequence). The CDR3 spells CASSLQLAGTDTQYF. CDR3 in DNA: TGTGCCAGCAGCTTGCAGCTAGCGGGGACAGATACGCAGTATTTT.

The CDR3 spells CASSLRTSNEQFF. The CDR3 coding sequence is TGTGCCAGCAGTTTACGAACTAGCAATGAGCAGTTCTTC. The gene calls are TRBV27 and TRBJ2-1, with a possible D match to TRBD2 (5 bases). Looked up from germline, CDR1 is MNHEY and CDR2 is SMNVEV (reference sequence). The germline V and J ends were trimmed by 2 bases and 6 bases, with 8 bases remaining between them. The CDR3 sequence is 13 residues long.

The chain joins TRBV14 to TRBJ2-7; 8 bases are shared with TRBD1. With 5 bases clipped from V and 0 bases from J, the junction kept 9 bases outside the gene matches. Looked up from germline, CDR1 is SGHDN and CDR2 is FVKESK. The CDR3 contains 16 residues. The CDR3 reads CASSKSGQALSYEQYF. The CDR3 DNA sequence: TGTGCCAGCAGCAAATCGGGACAGGCCCTCTCCTACGAGCAGTACTTC.

This clonotype was detected a few times. This chain links TRBV4-3 with TRBJ2-5, with D possibly called TRBD1 or TRBD2 (5 bases each). There are 14 residues in the CDR3. The germline V and J ends were trimmed by 2 bases and 5 bases, with 12 bases remaining between them. Germline CDR1 LGHNA, CDR2 YSLEER. In nucleotides, the CDR3 is TGCGCCAGCAGCCAATCCGGGGCAGGGGAGACCCAGTACTTC. The encoded protein is CASSQSGAGETQYF.

This chain uses TRBV18 with TRBJ2-5, with 7 nucleotides matching TRBD1. The V gene end was trimmed by 2 bases and the J gene end by 3 bases; junction bases not matched to a gene: 6. The CDR3 covers 15 residues. Germline values: CDR1 KGHSH, CDR2 LQKENI. CDR3 nucleotide sequence: TGTGCCAGCTCACCAGTTCGACAGGGAAAAGAGACCCAGTACTTC. It encodes CASSPVRQGKETQYF.

The CDR3 bases are TGTGCCATCAGTGAGTCCGGGGCATCAGAGGAGACCCAGTACTTC. It codes for CAISESGASEETQYF. The chain joins TRBV10-3 to TRBJ2-5, with D perhaps matching TRBD1 or TRBD2 (5 bases each). The length of the CDR3 is 15 residues. From germline, CDR1 is ENHRY and CDR2 SYGVKD. V was shortened by 0 bases and J by 5 bases, with 13 bases between the two germline ends.

V and J are TRBV6-2 or TRBV6-3 and TRBJ2-5; D gene ambiguous. The V and J ends lost 6 bases and 0 bases respectively, with 20 bases between them. In germline, CDR1 is MNHEY, CDR2 SVGEGT. The CDR3 spans 17 residues. The CDR3 coding sequence is TGTGCCAGCAGGGCCCTTACTATCGGAAGACACCAAGAGACCCAGTACTTC. Encoded protein: CASRALTIGRHQETQYF.

This clonotype came up a few times. This rearrangement joins TRBV12-3 or TRBV12-4 to TRBJ1-6, with D possibly matching TRBD1 (6 bases). V lost 5 bases and J 7 bases, leaving 12 bases between the germline ends. This CDR3 is 14 amino acids long. The CDR3 nucleotides are TGTGCCAGCAGTCAGCAGGGGTTCAATTCACCCCTCCACTTT. Amino acids: CASSQQGFNSPLHF.

This clonotype was detected ten times or more. V usage is TRBV9 and J usage is TRBJ2-1, with D possibly being TRBD1 or TRBD2 (6 bases each). The length of the CDR3 is 12 residues. Per germline, CDR1 SGDLS and CDR2 YYNGEE. V shed 2 bases and J shed 12 bases, with 12 bases lying between them. CDR3 loop: CASSVGRQAQFF. The CDR3 DNA reads as TGTGCCAGCAGCGTCGGGAGACAGGCGCAGTTCTTC. The variable domain in full, with the rest retrieved from reference TRBV9 and TRBJ2-1, is DSGVTQTPKHLITATGQRVTLRCSPRSGDLSVYWYQQSLDQGLQFLIQYYNGEERAKGNILERFSAQQFPDLHSELNLSSLELGDSALYFCASSVGRQAQFFGPGTRLTVL.

This clonotype came up a few times. The genes are TRBV29-1 and TRBJ2-7; 9 bases match TRBD2. V was pared by 2 bases and J by 3 bases, with 5 bases of the junction left unmatched. CDR1 is SQVTM and CDR2 is ANQGSEA in the germline V gene. This CDR3 has 14 residues. The CDR3 protein is CSVELAGPRYEQYF. The DNA for the CDR3 is TGCAGCGTTGAACTAGCGGGACCCCGCTACGAGCAGTACTTC.

This clonotype came up many times. J is TRBJ2-5 and V is TRBV9; D is unclear. The CDR3 covers 13 residues. Germline V gene sequence: CDR1 SGDLS, CDR2 YYNGEE. V lost 0 bases and J lost 3, with 6 bases in between. The chain's CDR3 is CASSVVPEETQYF. The CDR3 DNA is TGTGCCAGCAGCGTAGTACCGGAAGAGACCCAGTACTTC.

This clonotype appeared many times. J is TRBJ2-1 and V is TRBV11-2; D gene ambiguous. The CDR3 runs 14 residues. V was cut by 1 base and J by 0 bases, with 4 bases left in between. Germline lookup yields CDR1 SGHAT and CDR2 FQNNGV. CDR3 protein: CASSLASSYNEQFF. DNA for the CDR3: TGTGCCAGCAGCTTAGCGAGCTCCTACAATGAGCAGTTCTTC.

There are a few counts of this clonotype. This sequence joins TRBV20-1 and TRBJ1-4; possibly TRBD1 for D (6 bases). The germline V gene has CDR1 DFQATT and CDR2 SNEGSKA (reference sequence). V gave up 5 bases and J gave up 8 bases, with 12 bases separating them. The CDR3 is 12 amino acids. CDR3 loop: CSAWFGGEKLFF. The CDR3, as DNA: TGCAGTGCTTGGTTCGGGGGCGAAAAACTGTTTTTT.

This clonotype was recorded a few times. This chain links TRBV3-1 with TRBJ2-5, with 9 bases matching TRBD2. In germline, CDR1 is LGHDT, CDR2 YNNKEL (reference sequence). The J segment lost 2 bases and the V segment lost 4 bases, leaving 11 bases of the junction unmatched. There are 17 residues in the CDR3. The CDR3 region is CASSPLTPLAGQETQYF. The CDR3 region has the DNA TGTGCCAGCAGCCCGCTGACTCCCCTAGCGGGACAAGAGACCCAGTACTTC.

This clonotype was counted ten times or more. The chain employs TRBV12-3 or TRBV12-4 and TRBJ2-2, with 8 bases aligning to TRBD2. This CDR3 contains 15 residues. The V and J ends lost 6 bases and 0 bases, in that order; junction bases with no gene match: 3. The DNA of the CDR3 is TGTGCCAGCAGACCGGGAGGGACGAACACCGGGGAGCTGTTTTTT. Protein sequence: CASRPGGTNTGELFF.

There are many counts of this clonotype. The CDR3 DNA is TGTGCCAGCAGTTTATCGGACAACGGTTACCAAGAGACCCAGTACTTC. It is translated as CASSLSDNGYQETQYF. The V gene is TRBV28, the J gene TRBJ2-5; perhaps TRBD1 as D (5 bases). CDR1 is MDHEN, CDR2 SYDVKM, per germline. V shed 1 base and J shed 0 bases, with 12 bases lying between them. The CDR3 is made up of 16 amino acids.

The CDR3, as DNA: TGTGCCAGCAGCCTAAACCCGGGGGACCCTGGAGATACGCAGTATTTT. Translation gives CASSLNPGDPGDTQYF. The rearrangement links TRBV7-6 to TRBJ2-3, with D possibly being TRBD2 (6 bases). This CDR3 comprises 16 residues. V dropped 5 bases and J dropped 5 bases, with 20 bases sitting between them. Germline V gene lookup returns CDR1 SGHVS and CDR2 FNYEAQ.

This clonotype has only a few counts. CDR3 nucleotides: TGTGCCATCAGCGAAGAGGACAGGGCGAACACCGGGGAGCTGTTTTTT. Its translation: CAISEEDRANTGELFF. The gene calls are TRBV10-3 and TRBJ2-2; TRBD1 agrees at 8 bases. V shed 6 bases and J 0 bases; nucleotides not matched to a gene: 6. CDR1 and CDR2 from the germline V gene are ENHRY and SYGVKD. The CDR3 spans 16 residues.

This chain uses TRBV7-2 with TRBJ2-3; 10 bases agree with TRBD2. V lost 4 bases and J lost 6; bases outside the gene matches: 10. The CDR3 contains 16 residues. Germline CDR1 reads SGHTA; CDR2 reads FQGNSA. DNA for the CDR3: TGTGCCAGCAGCTCCCATAGCGGGGGGACTGGGGATACGCAGTATTTT. Translating it yields CASSSHSGGTGDTQYF.

This clonotype was counted ten times or more. The genes are TRBV9 and TRBJ1-2; TRBD1 might be the D (6 bases). V lost 0 bases to trimming and J lost 5 bases, with 11 bases between them. The CDR3 has 14 amino acids. Germline lookup yields CDR1 SGDLS and CDR2 YYNGEE. The CDR3: CASSVDWGLYGYTF. Written as DNA, the CDR3 is TGTGCCAGCAGCGTAGATTGGGGGCTGTATGGCTACACCTTC. Based on the CDR3 plus reference TRBV9 and TRBJ1-2, the full variable domain is DSGVTQTPKHLITATGQRVTLRCSPRSGDLSVYWYQQSLDQGLQFLIQYYNGEERAKGNILERFSAQQFPDLHSELNLSSLELGDSALYFCASSVDWGLYGYTFGSGTRLTVV.

The CDR3 protein is CSVAGGTGGEKLFF. CDR3 nucleotide sequence: TGCAGCGTTGCCGGAGGGACAGGTGGGGAGAAACTGTTTTTT. The chain is built from TRBV29-1 and TRBJ1-4; 8 bases are a match to TRBD1. V was clipped by 4 bases and J by 11 bases; unmatched bases: 12. The CDR3 consists of 14 residues. Germline CDR1 is SQVTM and CDR2 is ANQGSEA. Full variable domain (remainder filled in from reference TRBV29-1 and TRBJ1-4): SAVISQKPSRDICQRGTSLTIQCQVDSQVTMMFWYRQQPGQSLTLIATANQGSEATYESGFVIDKFPISRPNLTFSTLTVSNMSPEDSSIYLCSVAGGTGGEKLFFGSGTQLSVL.

The chain couples TRBV6-2 or TRBV6-3 to TRBJ2-6; 7 bases align to TRBD2. Germline V gene data show CDR1 as MNHEY and CDR2 as SVGEGT. The CDR3 extends over 20 amino acids. The junction had 11 bases not matched to a gene; V was cut back by 0 bases and J by 0 bases. In DNA form, the CDR3 reads TGTGCCAGCAGTTACTCTGGCGTCATGGGGGGGAGCTCTGGGGCCAACGTCCTGACTTTC. Protein: CASSYSGVMGGSSGANVLTF.

This clonotype was recorded many times. The rearrangement uses TRBV12-3 or TRBV12-4 and TRBJ2-1; D is ambiguous. This CDR3 spans 14 amino acids. Trimming pared 0 bases from V and 0 bases from J, leaving 3 bases between. In nucleotides, the CDR3 is TGTGCCAGCAGTTTAGCAGCCTCCTACAATGAGCAGTTCTTC. Its protein is CASSLAASYNEQFF.